The 20 T cell receptor beta chains given below trace back to one sample, sequenced in a study of T-cell reconstitution after alpha-beta-depleted transplantation in children. Using unique molecular identifiers, the investigators prepared the TCRbeta library. MiXCR, run by TCRdb on the PCR reads, gives a single entry per CDR3 protein. The sample lists under 20,000 distinct CDR3 sequences; roughly 7.8% were seen once. The sequencing used PBMCs, mostly from graft donor cells, collected 60 days after TCRalphabeta/CD19-depleted stem cell transplant. Every receptor here comes from a boy under two years old who had a stem cell transplant for Wiskott-Aldrich syndrome, so the T cells may come from the graft donor.

This rearrangement joins TRBV6-5 to TRBJ2-3; D assignment may be TRBD1 or TRBD2 (5 bases each). Looked up from germline, CDR1 is MNHEY and CDR2 is SVGAGI. The CDR3 has 14 amino acids. V lost 8 bases, J lost 2 bases, and 14 bases lay in between. As DNA, the CDR3 is TGTGCCAGCGTTCGGGGCCTCTACACAGATACGCAGTATTTT. It encodes CASVRGLYTDTQYF.

This clonotype was counted many times. This sequence joins TRBV6-1 and TRBJ1-5; D uncertain. Trimming pared 1 base from V and 3 bases from J, leaving 7 bases between. CDR1 and CDR2 (germline): MNHNS, SASEGT. The CDR3 spans 14 residues. This chain's CDR3 is CASSEVQINQPQHF. CDR3 nucleotide sequence: TGTGCCAGCAGTGAAGTACAGATCAATCAGCCCCAGCATTTT.

At least ten counts were recorded for this clonotype. J is TRBJ2-1 and V is TRBV7-9; tentative D call: TRBD2 (6 bases). The CDR3 has 12 amino acids. The germline V gene has CDR1 SEHNR and CDR2 FQNEAQ (reference sequence). V dropped 6 bases and J dropped 7 bases, with 10 bases sitting between them. DNA for the CDR3: TGTGCCAGCAGTTGGGGACTTAATGAGCAGTTCTTC. It encodes CASSWGLNEQFF.

V usage is TRBV19 and J usage is TRBJ2-7, with TRBD2 matching 11 bases. Germline values: CDR1 LNHDA, CDR2 SQIVND (reference sequence). J gave up 6 bases and V 6 bases, and 7 bases lay outside the gene matches. The CDR3 spans 14 residues. The chain's CDR3 is CASRGLAGRGEQYF. As DNA, the CDR3 is TGTGCCAGTAGAGGACTAGCGGGCCGGGGCGAGCAGTACTTC.

This clonotype has only a few counts. CDR3 DNA sequence: TGCGCCAGCAGACCACACAGGGATGAAAAACTGTTTTTT. Protein sequence: CASRPHRDEKLFF. The V call is TRBV5-1, the J call TRBJ1-4; possible D gene TRBD1, 6 bases. V dropped 5 bases and J dropped 6 bases, with 11 bases sitting between them. The CDR3 is 13 amino acids. Germline V CDR1 and CDR2: SGHRS, YFSETQ. Full variable domain (remainder filled in from reference TRBV5-1 and TRBJ1-4): KAGVTQTPRYLIKTRGQQVTLSCSPISGHRSVSWYQQTPGQGLQFLFEYFSETQRNKGNFPGRFSGRQFSNSRSEMNVSTLELGDSALYLCASRPHRDEKLFFGSGTQLSVL.

This clonotype was detected many times. The CDR3 loop is CSVAGGNGNTIYF. In DNA form, the CDR3 reads TGCAGCGTTGCAGGGGGCAATGGAAACACCATATATTTT. The chain uses TRBV29-1 and TRBJ1-3; 8 bases line up with TRBD1. Germline assignment: CDR1 SQVTM and CDR2 ANQGSEA. The CDR3 covers 13 residues. V trimming: 4 bases; J trimming: 3 bases; junction bases outside the gene matches: 2.

This clonotype was seen many times. The chain couples TRBV28 to TRBJ2-3, with a possible D match to TRBD1 (6 bases). Germline V lookup: CDR1 MDHEN, CDR2 SYDVKM. The V end was cut by 7 bases, the J end by 2 bases, with 13 bases between. This CDR3 region has 14 residues. DNA for the CDR3: TGTGCCAGCACTCAGACAGGATTCACAGATACGCAGTATTTT. Translated: CASTQTGFTDTQYF.

This clonotype showed up many times. V and J are TRBV4-1 and TRBJ1-3; D remains unclear. The CDR3 has 14 amino acids. Germline CDR1 MGHRA, CDR2 YSYEKL. Trimming stripped 4 bases from V and 7 bases from J, with 14 bases between. This CDR3 reads CASSRQDIPNTIYF. CDR3 bases: TGCGCCAGCAGCCGCCAAGATATTCCCAACACCATATATTTT.

This clonotype showed up many times. V usage is TRBV5-1 and J usage is TRBJ1-1, with D perhaps matching TRBD1 (5 bases). The CDR3 length is 13 residues. V lost 4 bases to trimming and J lost 3 bases, with 10 bases between them. Germline CDR1 SGHRS, CDR2 YFSETQ. The CDR3 sequence: CASSQTRDTEAFF. The CDR3 DNA follows: TGCGCCAGCAGCCAAACCAGGGACACTGAAGCTTTCTTT.

There are many counts of this clonotype. This chain joins TRBV20-1 and TRBJ2-1; TRBD2 aligns across 13 bases. This CDR3 has 15 amino acids. The V gene's germline CDR1 is DFQATT and CDR2 SNEGSKA (reference sequence). V lost 5 bases to trimming and J lost 3 bases; unmatched junction nucleotides: 4. The CDR3 spells CSAPRLAGGYNEQFF. In DNA, the CDR3 is TGCAGTGCTCCTAGACTAGCGGGGGGCTACAATGAGCAGTTCTTC.

This clonotype was counted at least ten times. The chain carries TRBV9 and TRBJ1-1; D is uncertain. Trimming cost V 0 bases and J 4 bases, with 13 bases left between them. The CDR3 runs 15 residues. CDR1 SGDLS and CDR2 YYNGEE come from the germline V gene. This CDR3 is CASSVDNGMITEAFF. The CDR3 DNA follows: TGTGCCAGCAGCGTAGATAATGGGATGATCACTGAAGCTTTCTTT.

This clonotype was observed many times. V gene TRBV5-1 combines with J gene TRBJ2-5, with D unresolved. This CDR3 comprises 14 residues. V was pared by 5 bases and J by 4 bases, with 15 bases between. CDR1 SGHRS and CDR2 YFSETQ come from the germline V gene. CDR3 bases: TGCGCCAGCAGAGCAGCCTACCCTGGAGAGACCCAGTACTTC. Translated: CASRAAYPGETQYF. The full variable domain, completed using reference TRBV5-1 and TRBJ2-5, is KAGVTQTPRYLIKTRGQQVTLSCSPISGHRSVSWYQQTPGQGLQFLFEYFSETQRNKGNFPGRFSGRQFSNSRSEMNVSTLELGDSALYLCASRAAYPGETQYFGPGTRLLVL.

In its sample, this clonotype was seen many times. CDR3 sequence: CASSRDPTSNQPQHF. The DNA for the CDR3 is TGTGCCAGCAGCCGGGACCCTACAAGCAATCAGCCCCAGCATTTT. The chain is built from TRBV3-1 and TRBJ1-5, with D tentatively TRBD1 (5 bases). V dropped 4 bases and J dropped 1 base, with 11 bases sitting between them. CDR3 size: 15 residues. The germline V gene has CDR1 LGHDT and CDR2 YNNKEL (reference sequence).

The chain uses TRBV2 and TRBJ1-2, with 7 bases lining up with TRBD1. The length of the CDR3 is 13 residues. Germline CDR1 is SNHLY and CDR2 is FYNNEI. V shed 7 bases and J 5 bases; nucleotides not matched to a gene: 7. The CDR3 spells CASTTGTDYGYTF. The CDR3 DNA is TGTGCCAGCACTACTGGGACAGATTATGGCTACACCTTC.

This clonotype was counted many times. The chain combines TRBV20-1 with TRBJ2-5; the match to TRBD2 covers 13 bases. Germline V gene data show CDR1 as DFQATT and CDR2 as SNEGSKA (reference sequence). The CDR3 spans 14 residues. V dropped 5 bases and J dropped 5; count of bases not matched to a gene: 5. The CDR3 region is CSAGTSGRAETQYF. CDR3 coding DNA: TGCAGTGCTGGTACTAGCGGGAGGGCCGAGACCCAGTACTTC.

The CDR3: CASSLTTSTDTQYF. DNA of the CDR3: TGTGCCAGCAGTTTAACTACCTCCACAGATACGCAGTATTTT. The genes are TRBV27 and TRBJ2-3; D ambiguous. The CDR3 totals 14 residues. Trimming shortened V by 2 bases and J by 2 bases, and 8 bases separated the two germline ends. The germline V gene has CDR1 MNHEY and CDR2 SMNVEV (reference sequence).

The chain combines TRBV7-2 with TRBJ2-3; D is ambiguous. The CDR3 consists of 14 residues. Germline V gene data show CDR1 as SGHTA and CDR2 as FQGNSA. The V and J ends lost 1 base and 2 bases respectively, with 7 bases between them. As DNA, the CDR3 is TGTGCCAGCAGCTTAGTTGCGGACACAGATACGCAGTATTTT. Amino acids: CASSLVADTDTQYF.

This clonotype was observed many times. This chain links TRBV19 with TRBJ1-1, with 7 bases fitting TRBD1. The germline CDR1 and CDR2 sequences are LNHDA and SQIVND (reference sequence). Germline trimming cut 3 bases from V and 4 bases from J; bases unmatched to any gene: 5. CDR3 length: 14 residues. The CDR3 region is CASSIPGGSTEAFF. CDR3 nucleotide sequence: TGTGCCAGTAGTATTCCAGGGGGAAGCACTGAAGCTTTCTTT.

This clonotype showed up just a few times. This rearrangement joins TRBV5-6 to TRBJ2-1, with TRBD2 matching 7 bases. CDR1 and CDR2 (germline): SGHDT, YYEEEE. This CDR3 contains 17 residues. V was clipped by 6 bases and J by 3 bases; unmatched bases: 15. Here the CDR3 DNA reads TGTGCCAGCACCCCCGGGCGCGGGAGCTCAAACTACAATGAGCAGTTCTTC. As protein: CASTPGRGSSNYNEQFF.

This clonotype appeared many times. The chain combines TRBV29-1 with TRBJ2-5, with TRBD2 matching 8 bases. This CDR3 contains 13 residues. V dropped 5 bases and J dropped 1; count of bases not matched to a gene: 3. Germline CDR1 SQVTM, CDR2 ANQGSEA. CDR3 bases: TGCAGCGTTTCAAGCGGGAGCCAAGAGACCCAGTACTTC. Encoded protein: CSVSSGSQETQYF.